These 13 T cell receptor beta chains originate from one sample sequenced in a study of T cells after yellow fever vaccination. TCRdb called the 5' RACE reads again in MiXCR, with one record for every CDR3 protein. Of 300,000 or so distinct CDR3 sequences listed, over 10% are singletons. This specimen was CD4+ T cells sorted from PBMCs, taken 45 days after the yellow fever booster vaccination. These receptors all come from a man aged 25 to 45 who received the YFV17D yellow fever vaccine.

This clonotype was picked up a small number of times. The chain carries TRBV6-1 and TRBJ2-1; a possible D gene is TRBD2 (5 bases). The ends were cut back, 6 bases at V and 0 bases at J, with 15 bases in the middle. Germline V gene lookup returns CDR1 MNHNS and CDR2 SASEGT. This CDR3 region has 16 residues. In DNA form, the CDR3 reads TGTGCCAGCAGCCTGACCGGGGATTTCTCCTACAATGAGCAGTTCTTC. Residues: CASSLTGDFSYNEQFF.

This clonotype was picked up many times. The V gene is TRBV7-2, the J gene TRBJ2-7, with 10 bases identical to TRBD2. Germline V gene lookup returns CDR1 SGHTA and CDR2 FQGNSA. V was pared by 3 bases and J by 5 bases, with 19 bases of the junction left unmatched. The CDR3 extends over 19 amino acids. For the CDR3, the DNA is TGTGCCAGCAGCTTCGCGTCCCCAGGGAGCGGGAGGGCCGTGAACGAGCAGTACTTC. It translates to CASSFASPGSGRAVNEQYF. Full variable domain (remainder filled in from reference TRBV7-2 and TRBJ2-7): GAGVSQSPSNKVTEKGKDVELRCDPISGHTALYWYRQSLGQGLEFLIYFQGNSAPDKSGLPSDRFSAERTGGSVSTLTIQRTQQEDSAVYLCASSFASPGSGRAVNEQYFGPGTRLTVT.

There are many counts of this clonotype. V gene TRBV7-9 combines with J gene TRBJ2-3; D unresolved. This CDR3 has 12 residues. The germline CDR1 and CDR2 sequences are SEHNR and FQNEAQ (reference sequence). The V and J ends lost 1 base and 3 bases respectively, with 2 bases between them. The CDR3 reads CASSLDTDTQYF. The CDR3 nucleotides are TGTGCCAGCAGCTTAGATACAGATACGCAGTATTTT.

In DNA, the CDR3 is TGTGCCAGCAGTTACAGGGGCGTGTCCTACGAGCAGTACTTC. Encoded protein: CASSYRGVSYEQYF. The chain combines TRBV6-5 with TRBJ2-7, with a possible D match to TRBD1 (5 bases). The CDR3 contains 14 residues. The germline V and J ends were trimmed by 2 bases and 1 base, with 9 bases remaining between them. Germline V CDR1 and CDR2: MNHEY, SVGAGI.

This chain uses TRBV29-1 with TRBJ2-3, with 7 bases aligning to TRBD2. The germline CDR1 and CDR2 sequences are SQVTM and ANQGSEA. The CDR3 totals 13 residues. Losses at the gene ends were 7 bases for V and 5 bases for J; bases not matched to a gene: 9. Here the CDR3 reads CSGLAAGRDTQYF. CDR3 sequence (DNA): TGCAGCGGACTAGCAGCTGGGCGAGATACGCAGTATTTT.

This clonotype was detected a few times. The chain recombines TRBV5-1 with TRBJ2-7, with 7 positions matching TRBD2. The CDR3 has 14 amino acids. With V trimmed by 3 bases and J by 2 bases, 5 bases remained unmatched. Germline lookup yields CDR1 SGHRS and CDR2 YFSETQ. Here the CDR3 reads CASSSDGLAYEQYF. CDR3 DNA sequence: TGCGCCAGCAGCTCTGATGGACTAGCCTACGAGCAGTACTTC. Drawing the rest from reference TRBV5-1 and TRBJ2-7, the complete variable domain is KAGVTQTPRYLIKTRGQQVTLSCSPISGHRSVSWYQQTPGQGLQFLFEYFSETQRNKGNFPGRFSGRQFSNSRSEMNVSTLELGDSALYLCASSSDGLAYEQYFGPGTRLTVT.

The chain is built from TRBV12-3 or TRBV12-4 and TRBJ2-5, with D tentatively TRBD2 (6 bases). The CDR3 has 13 amino acids. The germline V and J ends were trimmed by 5 bases and 5 bases, with 12 bases remaining between them. The CDR3 here is CASSRPGVETQYF. In nucleotides, the CDR3 is TGTGCCAGCAGTCGCCCGGGGGTGGAGACCCAGTACTTC.

This clonotype was found a few times. This chain connects TRBV5-4 to TRBJ2-1; no definite D call. With 4 bases removed from V and 1 base from J, the gap between germline ends came to 9 bases. Germline V gives CDR1 SGHNT, CDR2 YYREEE (reference sequence). This CDR3 is 14 amino acids long. The CDR3 sequence is CASSGASSYNEQFF. The CDR3 DNA is TGTGCCAGCAGCGGAGCGTCATCCTACAATGAGCAGTTCTTC.

The chain employs TRBV7-9 and TRBJ2-3; 7 bases match TRBD1. Trimming at V came to 4 bases and at J to 2 bases, leaving 9 bases not matched to a gene. The germline gives CDR1 SEHNR, CDR2 FQNEAQ (reference sequence). The CDR3 spans 16 residues. The CDR3 DNA follows: TGTGCCAGCAGCTCGGAGGACAGGATCCTCACAGATACGCAGTATTTT. It encodes CASSSEDRILTDTQYF.

This sequence joins TRBV11-3 and TRBJ2-1; D gene unclear. This CDR3 comprises 15 residues. Germline lookup yields CDR1 SGHNT and CDR2 YENEEA. The V gene lost 1 base and the J gene lost 0 bases, with 7 bases spanning the gap. The CDR3: CASSLGHPSYNEQFF. In DNA form, the CDR3 reads TGTGCCAGCAGCTTAGGACACCCCTCCTACAATGAGCAGTTCTTC.

J is TRBJ1-5 and V is TRBV12-3 or TRBV12-4, with 10 positions matching TRBD1. With V trimmed by 4 bases and J by 5 bases, 2 bases remained unmatched. This CDR3 comprises 14 residues. CDR3 residues: CASSSDRGHQPQHF. CDR3 bases: TGTGCCAGCAGTTCCGACAGGGGGCATCAGCCCCAGCATTTT.

This sequence joins TRBV30 and TRBJ2-7; no clear D gene. The germline V gene encodes CDR1 GTSNPN and CDR2 SVGIG (reference sequence). The CDR3 length is 9 residues. V was shortened by 5 bases and J by 3 bases, with 2 bases between the two germline ends. The CDR3: CAWFYEQYF. For the CDR3, the DNA is TGTGCCTGGTTCTACGAGCAGTACTTC.

The CDR3 nucleotides are TGCAGCGTTGGCGGGGGAAGCACAGATACGCAGTATTTT. Protein: CSVGGGSTDTQYF. The V gene is TRBV29-1, the J gene TRBJ2-3; TRBD2 agrees at 7 bases. Per germline, CDR1 SQVTM and CDR2 ANQGSEA. Trimming cost V 4 bases and J 0 bases; bases outside gene matches: 1. The CDR3 has 13 residues.